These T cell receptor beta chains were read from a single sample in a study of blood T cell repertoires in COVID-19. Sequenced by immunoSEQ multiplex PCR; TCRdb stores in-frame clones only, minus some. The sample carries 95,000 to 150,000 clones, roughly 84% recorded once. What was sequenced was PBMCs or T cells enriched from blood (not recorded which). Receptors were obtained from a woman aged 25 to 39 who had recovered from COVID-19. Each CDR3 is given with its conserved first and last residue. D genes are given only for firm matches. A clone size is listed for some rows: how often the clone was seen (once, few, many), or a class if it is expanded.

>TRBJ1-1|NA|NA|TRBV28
TGTGCCAGCAGTTTATTGACGGGAGTAGCTTTCTTT
CASSLLTGVAFF
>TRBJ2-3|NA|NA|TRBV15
TGTGCCACCAGCAGAGTCGGCGGCTACACAGATACGCAGTATTTT
CATSRVGGYTDTQYF
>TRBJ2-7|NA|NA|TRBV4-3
TGCGCCAGCAGCCAAGATGACAGCTCCTCCTACGAGCAGTACTTC
CASSQDDSSSYEQYF
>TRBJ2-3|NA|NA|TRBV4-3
TGCGCCAGCAGCCGGTCAGGGACAGATACGCAGTATTTT
CASSRSGTDTQYF
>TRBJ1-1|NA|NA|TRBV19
TGTGCCAGTAGGCTGAAAGGTGGGGGAGGCACTGAAGCTTTCTTT
CASRLKGGGGTEAFF
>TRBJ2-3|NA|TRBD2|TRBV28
TGTGCCAGCAGTTTCCTGGCTAGCGGGATAGCAGATACGCAGTATTTT
CASSFLASGIADTQYF
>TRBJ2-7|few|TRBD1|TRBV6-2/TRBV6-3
TGTGCCAGCAGTTCCTCCGGGACAGGATCCTACGAGCAGTACTTC
CASSSSGTGSYEQYF
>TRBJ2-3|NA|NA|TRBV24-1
TGTGCCACCAGCTCCAGCGGCGGGAGCACAGATACGCAGTATTTT
CATSSSGGSTDTQYF
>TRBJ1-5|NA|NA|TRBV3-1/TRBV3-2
TGTGCCAGCAGCCAAGGAAGGGGGCCCCAGCATTTT
CASSQGRGPQHF
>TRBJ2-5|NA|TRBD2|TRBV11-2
TGTGCCAGCAGCTTATGGCTAGCGGGAGGAGAAGAGACCCAGTACTTC
CASSLWLAGGEETQYF
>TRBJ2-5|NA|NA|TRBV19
TGTGCCAGTAGTATAAGGTCACAGAGTCAAGAGACCCAGTACTTC
CASSIRSQSQETQYF
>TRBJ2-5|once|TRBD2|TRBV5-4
TGTGCCAGCAGCTTGAGCGGGAGCTTCTGGGAGACCCAGTACTTC
CASSLSGSFWETQYF
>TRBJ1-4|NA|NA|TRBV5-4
TGTGCCAGCAGCTTGGCCGGGCAGGGAGGGGAAAAACTGTTTTTT
CASSLAGQGGEKLFF
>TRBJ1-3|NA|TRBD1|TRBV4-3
TGCGCCAGCAGCCAAGATCGGGGGACAGCTTACTCTGGAAACACCATATATTTT
CASSQDRGTAYSGNTIYF
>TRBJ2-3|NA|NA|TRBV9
TGTGCCAGCAGCTTACAGGGTTATACAGATACGCAGTATTTT
CASSLQGYTDTQYF
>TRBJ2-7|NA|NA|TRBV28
TGTGCCAGCAAAACTCCCGCGGGGCGCTCCTACGAGCAGTACTTC
CASKTPAGRSYEQYF
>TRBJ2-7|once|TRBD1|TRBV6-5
TGTGCCAGCAGTCCCTCGGCAGGGGGCTACGAGCAGTACTTC
CASSPSAGGYEQYF
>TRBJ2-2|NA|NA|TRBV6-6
TGTGCCAGCAGAGCCCTTCGGGGGGCGGGCACCGGGGAGCTGTTTTTT
CASRALRGAGTGELFF
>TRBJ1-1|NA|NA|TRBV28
TGTGCCAGCACCCGTATGGGGCTACAGAATCGGAACACTGAAGCTTTCTTT
CASTRMGLQNRNTEAFF
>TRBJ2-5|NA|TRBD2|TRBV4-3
TGCGCCAGCAGCCAAGAACTAGCGGTACACCAAGAGACCCAGTACTTC
CASSQELAVHQETQYF
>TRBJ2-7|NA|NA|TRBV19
TGTGCCAGTAGATCAGCGGGTATGACGCCGGGAGAGCAGTACTTC
CASRSAGMTPGEQYF
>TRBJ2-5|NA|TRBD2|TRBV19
TGTGCCAGTAGTTCTAGCGGGATAGAGACCCAGTACTTC
CASSSSGIETQYF
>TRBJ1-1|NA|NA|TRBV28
TGTGCCAGCACCCTGGGGGGGACTGAAGCTTTCTTT
CASTLGGTEAFF
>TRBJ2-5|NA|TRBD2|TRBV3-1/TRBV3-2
TGTGCCAGCAGCCAAGGGTCGGACGGCCCCCAGGGTGCGGGAGGGCCGAGGGAGACCCAGTACTTC
CASSQGSDGPQGAGGPRETQYF
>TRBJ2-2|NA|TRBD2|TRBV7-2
TGTGCCAGCAGCTCGGGACTAGCGGGCACCGGGGAGCTGTTTTTT
CASSSGLAGTGELFF
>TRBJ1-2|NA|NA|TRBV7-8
TGTGCCAGCAGTAATAGGCTAACGGGGGGCTACACCTTC
CASSNRLTGGYTF
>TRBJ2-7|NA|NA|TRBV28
TGTGCCAGCAGTTTCCGGACAGGGAGGGACGAGCAGTACTTC
CASSFRTGRDEQYF
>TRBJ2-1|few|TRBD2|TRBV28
TGTGCCAGCAGTTTAAGGGGAGCGGGAGTTAACAATGAGCAGTTCTTC
CASSLRGAGVNNEQFF
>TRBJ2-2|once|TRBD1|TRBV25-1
TGTGCCAGCAGTGAATACCTTCGGACAGGGAGAGCCGGGGAGCTGTTTTTT
CASSEYLRTGRAGELFF
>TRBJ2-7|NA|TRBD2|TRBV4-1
TGCGCCAGCAGCCAAGATTTCGCTAGCGGTAGTTTCAACGAGCAGTACTTC
CASSQDFASGSFNEQYF
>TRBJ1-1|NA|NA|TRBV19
TGTGCCAGTCGTACAGGGAACACTGAAGCTTTCTTT
CASRTGNTEAFF
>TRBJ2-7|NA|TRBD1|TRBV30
TGTGCCTGGAGGTGGCAGGGGGCCCACGAGCAGTACTTC
CAWRWQGAHEQYF
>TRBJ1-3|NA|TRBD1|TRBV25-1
TGTGCCAGCAGTGACCCGACAGGGCGCGGAAACACCATATATTTT
CASSDPTGRGNTIYF
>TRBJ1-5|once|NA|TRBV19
TGTGCCAGTAGTATTTCCCGAGGAGGTAATCAGCCCCAGCATTTT
CASSISRGGNQPQHF
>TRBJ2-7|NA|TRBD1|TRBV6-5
TGTGCCAGCAGTTACCCGGGACAGGGGTCCTACGAGCAGTACTTC
CASSYPGQGSYEQYF
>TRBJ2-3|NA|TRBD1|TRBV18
TGTGCCAGCTCACCTCGGACAGGGTCGGGAGTAGGGCCAGATACGCAGTATTTT
CASSPRTGSGVGPDTQYF
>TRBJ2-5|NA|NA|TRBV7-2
TGTGCCAGCAGCTTAGTGCGGTCTGAGACCCAGTACTTC
CASSLVRSETQYF
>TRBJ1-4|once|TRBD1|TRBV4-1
TGCGCCAGCAGCCAATCGGGACAGTCTAGTGAAAAACTGTTTTTT
CASSQSGQSSEKLFF
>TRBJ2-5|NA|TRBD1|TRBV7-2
TGTGCCAGCAGCGCGGGACAGGCAGGAAAGACCCAGTACTTC
CASSAGQAGKTQYF
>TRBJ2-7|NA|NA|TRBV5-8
TGTGCCAGCTGGCCGACGGGAGAGACCTACGAGCAGTACTTC
CASWPTGETYEQYF